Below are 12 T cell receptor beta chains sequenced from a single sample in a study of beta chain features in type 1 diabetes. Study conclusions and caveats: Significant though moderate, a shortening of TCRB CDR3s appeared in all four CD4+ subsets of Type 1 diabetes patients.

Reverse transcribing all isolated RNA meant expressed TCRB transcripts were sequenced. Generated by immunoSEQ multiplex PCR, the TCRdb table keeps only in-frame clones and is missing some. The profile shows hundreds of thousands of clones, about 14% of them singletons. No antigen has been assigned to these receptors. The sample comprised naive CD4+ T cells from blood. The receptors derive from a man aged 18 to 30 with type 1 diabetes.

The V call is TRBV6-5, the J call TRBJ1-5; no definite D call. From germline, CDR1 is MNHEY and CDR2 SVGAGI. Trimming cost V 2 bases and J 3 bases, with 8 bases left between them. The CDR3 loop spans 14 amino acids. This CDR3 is CASSYDRFNQPQHF. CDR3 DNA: TGTGCCAGCAGTTACGACCGTTTCAATCAGCCCCAGCATTTT.

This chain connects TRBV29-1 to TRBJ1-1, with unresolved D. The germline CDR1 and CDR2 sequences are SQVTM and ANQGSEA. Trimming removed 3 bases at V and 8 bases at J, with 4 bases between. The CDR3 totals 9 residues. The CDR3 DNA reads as TGCAGCGTTGACAGGGAAGCTTTCTTT. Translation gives CSVDREAFF. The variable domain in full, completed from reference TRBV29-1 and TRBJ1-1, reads SAVISQKPSRDICQRGTSLTIQCQVDSQVTMMFWYRQQPGQSLTLIATANQGSEATYESGFVIDKFPISRPNLTFSTLTVSNMSPEDSSIYLCSVDREAFFGQGTRLTVV.

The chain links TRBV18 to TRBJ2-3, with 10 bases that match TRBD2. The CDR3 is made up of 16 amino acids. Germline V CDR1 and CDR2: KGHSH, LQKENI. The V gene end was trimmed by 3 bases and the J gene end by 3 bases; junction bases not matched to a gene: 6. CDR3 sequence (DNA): TGTGCCAGCTCACCCTTAGCGGGAGGCCTGACAGATACGCAGTATTTT. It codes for CASSPLAGGLTDTQYF.

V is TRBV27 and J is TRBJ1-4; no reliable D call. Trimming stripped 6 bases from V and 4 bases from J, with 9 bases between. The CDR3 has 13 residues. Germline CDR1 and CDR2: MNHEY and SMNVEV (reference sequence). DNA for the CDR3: TGTGCCAGCAGCAGGCGCTTTAATGAAAAACTGTTTTTT. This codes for CASSRRFNEKLFF. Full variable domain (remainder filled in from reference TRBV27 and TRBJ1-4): EAQVTQNPRYLITVTGKKLTVTCSQNMNHEYMSWYRQDPGLGLRQIYYSMNVEVTDKGDVPEGYKVSRKEKRNFPLILESPSPNQTSLYFCASSRRFNEKLFFGSGTQLSVL.

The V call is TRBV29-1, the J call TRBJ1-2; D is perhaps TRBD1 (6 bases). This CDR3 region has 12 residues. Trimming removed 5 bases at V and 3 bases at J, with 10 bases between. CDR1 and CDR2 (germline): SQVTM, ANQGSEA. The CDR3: CSVRDNYYGYTF. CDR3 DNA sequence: TGCAGCGTTAGGGACAACTACTATGGCTACACCTTC. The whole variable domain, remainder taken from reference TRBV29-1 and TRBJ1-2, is SAVISQKPSRDICQRGTSLTIQCQVDSQVTMMFWYRQQPGQSLTLIATANQGSEATYESGFVIDKFPISRPNLTFSTLTVSNMSPEDSSIYLCSVRDNYYGYTFGSGTRLTVV.

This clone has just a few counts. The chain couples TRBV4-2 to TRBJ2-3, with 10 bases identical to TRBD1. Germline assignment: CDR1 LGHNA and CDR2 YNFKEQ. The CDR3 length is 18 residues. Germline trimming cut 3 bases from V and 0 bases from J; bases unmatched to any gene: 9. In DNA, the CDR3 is TGTGCCAGCAGCCACCCCAAGGGACAGGGGACTAGCACAGATACGCAGTATTTT. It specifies CASSHPKGQGTSTDTQYF.

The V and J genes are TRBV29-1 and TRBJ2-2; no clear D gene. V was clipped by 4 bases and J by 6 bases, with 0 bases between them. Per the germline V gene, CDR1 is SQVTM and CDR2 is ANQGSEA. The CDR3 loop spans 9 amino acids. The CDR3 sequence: CSVAGELFF. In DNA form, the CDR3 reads TGCAGCGTTGCCGGGGAGCTGTTTTTT.

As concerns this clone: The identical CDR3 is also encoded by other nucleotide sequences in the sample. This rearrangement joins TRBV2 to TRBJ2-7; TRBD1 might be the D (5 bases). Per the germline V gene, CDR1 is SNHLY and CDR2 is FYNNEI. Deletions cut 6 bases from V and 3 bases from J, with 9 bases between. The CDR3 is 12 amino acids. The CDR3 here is CASSGDSYEQYF. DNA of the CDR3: TGTGCCAGCAGCGGAGACAGCTACGAGCAGTACTTC.

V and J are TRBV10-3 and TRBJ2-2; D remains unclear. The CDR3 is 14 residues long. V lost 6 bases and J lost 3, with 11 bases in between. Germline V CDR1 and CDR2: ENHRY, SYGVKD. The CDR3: CAIRNDRDTGELFF. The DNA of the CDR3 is TGTGCCATCAGAAATGATCGGGACACCGGGGAGCTGTTTTTT.

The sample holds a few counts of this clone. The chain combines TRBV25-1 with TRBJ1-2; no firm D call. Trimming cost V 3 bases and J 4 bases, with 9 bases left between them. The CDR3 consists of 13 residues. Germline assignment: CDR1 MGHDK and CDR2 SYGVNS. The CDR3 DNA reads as TGTGCCAGCAGTGAGGCGAACGGCTATGGCTACACCTTC. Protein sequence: CASSEANGYGYTF.

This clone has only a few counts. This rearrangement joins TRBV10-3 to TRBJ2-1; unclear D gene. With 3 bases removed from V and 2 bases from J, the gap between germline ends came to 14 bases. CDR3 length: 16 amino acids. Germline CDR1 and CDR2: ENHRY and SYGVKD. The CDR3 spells CAISEPLGLTYNEQFF. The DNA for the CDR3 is TGTGCCATCAGTGAACCGCTAGGGTTAACCTACAATGAGCAGTTCTTC.

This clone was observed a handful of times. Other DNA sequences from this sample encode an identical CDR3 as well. CDR3 protein: CASSLEGYGYTF. The CDR3 DNA sequence: TGTGCCAGCAGCTTAGAAGGGTATGGCTACACCTTC. The J gene is TRBJ1-2, the V gene TRBV7-2; D not certain. Germline V gene data show CDR1 as SGHTA and CDR2 as FQGNSA. The V gene lost 1 base and the J gene lost 5 bases, with 5 bases spanning the gap. This CDR3 is built from 12 residues.